This T cell receptor beta chain was identified in a study of shared clonotypes between healthy human individuals. Clones were sequenced by immunoSEQ multiplex PCR, and TCRdb holds only the in-frame ones, with some missing. Here the sample spans 2,500,000 or so clones, approximately 92% being singletons. Trimming took 4 bases from V and 0 from J, leaving 6 bases between them. The germline V gene encodes CDR1 SGHDN and CDR2 FVKESK. The CDR3 is 14 residues long. The chain links TRBV14 to TRBJ2-2; D ambiguous. This TCR derives from a man between 18 and 35 years old in good health. Sample: naive CD4+ T cells sorted from blood. Documented subset: CD45RA+ positively selected. The DNA of the CDR3 is TGTGCCAGCAGCCCTTCACCGAACACCGGGGAGCTGTTTTTT. This codes for CASSPSPNTGELFF. The whole variable domain, filled in from reference TRBV14 and TRBJ2-2, reads EAGVTQFPSHSVIEKGQTVTLRCDPISGHDNLYWYRRVMGKEIKFLLHFVKESKQDESGMPNNRFLAERTGGTYSTLKVQPAELEDSGVYFCASSPSPNTGELFFGEGSRLTVL.